This T cell receptor beta chain was recorded in a study of blood T cell repertoires in COVID-19. Libraries were prepared by immunoSEQ multiplex PCR; TCRdb keeps only in-frame clonotypes and omits some of them. This sample has approximately 70,000 clones, with over 70% found just once. Sequenced: peripheral blood. The TCR originated in a woman aged 70-85 years with acute or convalescent COVID-19.

In nucleotides, the CDR3 is TGCGCCAGCAGCTTTACGACAGGGGATCGCCAGCCCCAGCATTTT. Translation gives CASSFTTGDRQPQHF. The gene calls are TRBV5-1 and TRBJ1-5, with 8 bases aligning to TRBD1. Unmatched junction bases numbered 8, after V lost 2 bases and J lost 7 bases. Germline-derived CDR1 and CDR2 are SGHRS and YFSETQ. The CDR3 covers 15 residues.